This T cell receptor beta chain comes out of a study of beta chain features in type 1 diabetes. Only a few counts were recorded for this clone. Germline-derived CDR1 and CDR2 are SEHNR and FQNEAQ (reference sequence). The ends were cut back, 1 base at V and 8 bases at J, with 15 bases in the middle. The CDR3 sequence is 15 residues long. Every bit of the isolated RNA underwent reverse transcription, so sequencing read expressed TCRB transcripts. Using immunoSEQ multiplex PCR, the repertoire was profiled, and TCRdb retains in-frame clones only, with some absent. The sample lists some 220,000 clones; 11% were seen once. Averaging about 120 mL, one heparinised blood draw was given by each donor.

Input material: central memory CD4+ T cells from blood. The TCR originated in a man younger than 35 in good health. The chain joins TRBV7-9 to TRBJ1-3; possibly TRBD1 for D (5 bases). CDR3 loop: CASSLGRGHHHTIYF. The CDR3 nucleotides are TGTGCCAGCAGCTTAGGCCGCGGACATCATCACACCATATATTTT.